These 9 T cell receptor beta chains originate from one sample sequenced in a study of blood T cell repertoires in COVID-19. Only in-frame clones appear in the TCRdb table, and some are missing; sequencing was by immunoSEQ multiplex PCR. The sample lists approximately 250,000 clones, about 87% seen once, with about 2.5% in the top ten. Sample: PBMCs or T cells enriched from blood (not recorded which). These receptor sequences come from a woman between 35 and 50 years old with acute COVID-19.

The chain carries TRBV19 and TRBJ1-6, with 10 bases that match TRBD1. Germline CDR1 reads LNHDA; CDR2 reads SQIVND (reference sequence). CDR3 length: 13 amino acids. Trimming removed 9 bases from V and 9 bases from J; junction bases left unmatched: 5. The CDR3 DNA is TGTGCCAGCGACGGGACAGGGGTTTCACCCCTCCACTTT. Encoded protein: CASDGTGVSPLHF.

The chain uses TRBV6-1 and TRBJ1-2, with a tentative D call TRBD1 (5 bases). Germline V gene data show CDR1 as MNHNS and CDR2 as SASEGT. CDR3 length: 16 residues. Trimming stripped 4 bases from V and 4 bases from J, with 19 bases between. The CDR3 DNA is TGTGCCAGCAGTGGTCCAGGGTGGGTTATGGGCTATGGCTACACCTTC. It is translated as CASSGPGWVMGYGYTF.

V gene TRBV12-5 combines with J gene TRBJ2-7; D is possibly TRBD1 (6 bases). Germline V gives CDR1 LGHNT, CDR2 FRNRAP. Trimming took off 2 bases at V and 3 bases at J, with 11 bases between the two ends. The CDR3 has 14 residues. CDR3 sequence reads: CASGLSAGDYEQYF. The CDR3, as DNA: TGTGCTAGTGGTTTGTCGGCAGGGGACTACGAGCAGTACTTC. The complete variable domain, with remaining parts taken from reference TRBV12-5 and TRBJ2-7, reads DARVTQTPRHKVTEMGQEVTMRCQPILGHNTVFWYRQTMMQGLELLAYFRNRAPLDDSGMPKDRFSAEMPDATLATLKIQPSEPRDSAVYFCASGLSAGDYEQYFGPGTRLTVT.

V and J are TRBV7-2 and TRBJ2-3; a weak D match, TRBD2 (7 bases). V was shortened by 0 bases and J by 4 bases, with 11 bases between the two germline ends. Germline V lookup: CDR1 SGHTA, CDR2 FQGNSA. The CDR3 extends over 15 amino acids. The CDR3 DNA reads as TGTGCCAGCAGCTTAGCGGGGGGGGGCCCAGATACGCAGTATTTT. This encodes CASSLAGGGPDTQYF.

The chain links TRBV6-6 to TRBJ1-5, with TRBD1 matching over 11 bases. J was trimmed by 4 bases and V by 5 bases; bases with no gene match: 10. This CDR3 has 17 amino acids. Germline V gene data show CDR1 as MNHNY and CDR2 as SVGAGI (reference sequence). The CDR3 bases are TGTGCCAGCAGTCCACCGGGACAGGGGGGGAGTAATCAGCCCCAGCATTTT. Translated, it gives CASSPPGQGGSNQPQHF.

The chain joins TRBV4-1 to TRBJ1-1; D unresolved. The V end was cut by 1 base, the J end by 4 bases, with 7 bases between. CDR1 is MGHRA and CDR2 is YSYEKL in the germline V gene. The CDR3 extends over 13 amino acids. CDR3 amino acids: CASSQGEGTEAFF. The CDR3 bases are TGCGCCAGCAGCCAAGGGGAGGGCACTGAAGCTTTCTTT.

The gene calls are TRBV25-1 and TRBJ1-2, with D possibly matching TRBD1 (5 bases). Germline V gene sequence: CDR1 MGHDK, CDR2 SYGVNS. V was clipped by 3 bases and J by 8 bases, with 16 bases between them. This CDR3 is 14 amino acids long. The CDR3: CASSDSQGWRGYTF. CDR3 DNA: TGTGCCAGCAGTGACTCCCAGGGTTGGCGCGGCTACACCTTC.

V and J are TRBV5-1 and TRBJ2-1; TRBD2 matches at 7 bases. V trimming: 4 bases; J trimming: 1 base; junction bases outside the gene matches: 8. CDR1 is SGHRS and CDR2 is YFSETQ in the germline V gene. This CDR3 spans 16 amino acids. CDR3 protein: CASSPGGPRSYNEQFF. CDR3 bases: TGCGCCAGCAGCCCGGGAGGTCCGAGGTCCTACAATGAGCAGTTCTTC.

J is TRBJ1-3 and V is TRBV29-1; TRBD1 agrees at 9 bases. J lost 4 bases, V lost 7 bases, and 8 bases had no gene match. The CDR3 is made up of 14 amino acids. CDR1 and CDR2 from the germline V gene are SQVTM and ANQGSEA. The CDR3 region has the DNA TGCAGCGCCCTGGGTGGGACAGGGGGAAACACCATATATTTT. It yields the protein CSALGGTGGNTIYF.